The rows below give T cell receptor beta chains drawn from one sample of a study of beta chain features in type 1 diabetes. TCRdb keeps only in-frame clones here, not all; method: immunoSEQ multiplex PCR. Of a few hundred thousand clones listed, around 15% are singletons. Sequencing was done on a sample of naive CD4+ T cells from blood. Receptors originate from a woman younger than 30 in good health. Each CDR3 is given without its conserved first and last residue.

J gene	V gene	CDR3 protein
TRBJ2-3	TRBV5-6	ASSLRLSTDTQY
TRBJ1-2	TRBV27	ASSLSFRGNGYT
TRBJ2-1	TRBV19	ASSMGQPDYYNEQF
TRBJ2-1	TRBV6-5	ASTIDRGNYNEQF
TRBJ2-1	TRBV29-1	SVAGTSGGTNEQF
TRBJ2-5	TRBV5-1	ASSRTGDPQETQY
TRBJ1-5	TRBV5-1	ASSPTGDSNQPQH
TRBJ2-3	TRBV5-1	ASSGGTDTDTQY
TRBJ2-3	TRBV6-5	ASSYGSAADTQY
TRBJ2-3	TRBV18	ASSPDGVLKRDTQY
TRBJ2-6	TRBV7-9	ASSFDRVPSGANVLT
TRBJ2-1	TRBV27	ASSPTTGLAGGVNEQF
TRBJ2-2	TRBV28	ASSLQAGELF
TRBJ2-1	TRBV5-4	ASSLGSGGLSYNEQF
TRBJ2-7	TRBV7-2	ASSPTIAGGMYEQY
TRBJ1-1	TRBV30	AWRVTGVRTEAF
TRBJ2-1	TRBV6-6	ASRLRENEQF
TRBJ2-5	TRBV19	ASSPTGGWETQY
TRBJ2-5	TRBV28	ASPPPGLGIIETQY
TRBJ2-7	TRBV7-6	ASSFGGRYEQY
TRBJ1-5	TRBV15	ATSRERGPGQPQH
TRBJ2-7	TRBV6-6	ASSYGQGRSEQY
TRBJ2-2	TRBV4-1	ASSQKAGRNTGELF
TRBJ2-2	TRBV2	ASRVTGGSTGELF
TRBJ2-5	TRBV29-1	SAETGLSETQY
TRBJ2-4	TRBV28	ASSGWREGAKNIQY
TRBJ1-5	TRBV7-8	ASSLQYGNQPQH
TRBJ2-2	TRBV7-9	ASSPPTGELF
TRBJ2-3	TRBV5-1	ASSYRLDGTDTQY
TRBJ2-7	TRBV6-5	ASRSRDRVYEQY
TRBJ1-4	TRBV15	ATSRDHGHFMNEKLF
TRBJ2-1	TRBV19	ASSSRAEPSYNEQF
TRBJ2-7	TRBV27	ASSSGTSGSDEQY
TRBJ2-5	TRBV4-2	ASSQRGDGTQY
TRBJ2-2	TRBV6-1	ASSEGQGPFRDSGELF
TRBJ2-7	TRBV5-4	ASSLVLAGGDQY
TRBJ1-1	TRBV11-3	ASSPHRGAEAF
TRBJ2-7	TRBV28	ASSSSGTGGEQY
TRBJ2-1	TRBV13	ASSSGLAGLRNEQF
TRBJ2-7	TRBV30	AWSVATGASYEQY
TRBJ2-1	TRBV4-1	ASSPQVARGTPYNEQF
TRBJ1-2	TRBV14	ASSLRGQSYGYT
TRBJ2-7	TRBV15	ATSRTPSGYEQY
TRBJ2-3	TRBV6-1	ASSSLPGLADTQY
TRBJ2-1	TRBV7-2	ASQTSGRAGQF
TRBJ1-1	TRBV29-1	SVVWQNTEAF
TRBJ2-6	TRBV4-2	ASSQDQAGGVGANVLT